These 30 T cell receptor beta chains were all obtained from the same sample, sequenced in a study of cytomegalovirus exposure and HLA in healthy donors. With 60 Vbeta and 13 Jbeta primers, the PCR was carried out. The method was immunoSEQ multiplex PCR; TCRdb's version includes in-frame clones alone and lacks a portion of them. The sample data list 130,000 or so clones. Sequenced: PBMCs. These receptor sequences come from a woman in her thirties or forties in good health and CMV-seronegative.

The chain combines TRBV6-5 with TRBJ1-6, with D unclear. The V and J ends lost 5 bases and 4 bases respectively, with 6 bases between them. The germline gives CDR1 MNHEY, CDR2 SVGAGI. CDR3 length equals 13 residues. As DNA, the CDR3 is TGTGCCAGCAGTCCACGGTATAATTCACCCCTCCACTTT. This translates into CASSPRYNSPLHF.

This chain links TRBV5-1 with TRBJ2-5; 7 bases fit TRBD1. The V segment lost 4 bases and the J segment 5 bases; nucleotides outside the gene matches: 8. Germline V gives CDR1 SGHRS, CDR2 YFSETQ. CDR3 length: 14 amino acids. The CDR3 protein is CASSGDRAGETQYF. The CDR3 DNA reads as TGCGCCAGCAGCGGCGACAGGGCCGGGGAGACCCAGTACTTC.

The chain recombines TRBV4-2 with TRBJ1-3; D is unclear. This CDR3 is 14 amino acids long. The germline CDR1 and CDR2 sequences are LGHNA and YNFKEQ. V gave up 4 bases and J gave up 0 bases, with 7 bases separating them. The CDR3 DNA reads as TGTGCCAGCAGCCGTGAGTTCTCTGGAAACACCATATATTTT. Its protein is CASSREFSGNTIYF.

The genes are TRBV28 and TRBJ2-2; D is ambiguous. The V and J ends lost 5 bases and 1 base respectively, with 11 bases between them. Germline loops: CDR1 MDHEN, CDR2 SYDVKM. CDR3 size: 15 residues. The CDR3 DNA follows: TGTGCCAGCAGTCCTCCCCGGGTGAACACCGGGGAGCTGTTTTTT. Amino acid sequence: CASSPPRVNTGELFF.

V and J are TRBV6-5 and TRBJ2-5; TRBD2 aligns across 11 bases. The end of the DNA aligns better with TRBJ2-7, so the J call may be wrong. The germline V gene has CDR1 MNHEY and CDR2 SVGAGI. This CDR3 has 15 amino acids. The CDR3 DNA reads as TGTGCCAGCAGTATGGGACTAGCGGAGCGATACGAGCAGTACTTC. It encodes CASSMGLAERYEQYF.

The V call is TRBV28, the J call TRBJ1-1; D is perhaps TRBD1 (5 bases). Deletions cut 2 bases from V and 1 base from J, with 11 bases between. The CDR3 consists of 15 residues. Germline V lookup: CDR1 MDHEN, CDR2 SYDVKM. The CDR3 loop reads CASSLPLQGNTEAFF. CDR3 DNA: TGTGCCAGCAGTTTACCCCTTCAGGGGAACACTGAAGCTTTCTTT. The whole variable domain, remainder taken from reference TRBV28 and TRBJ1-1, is DVKVTQSSRYLVKRTGEKVFLECVQDMDHENMFWYRQDPGLGLRLIYFSYDVKMKEKGDIPEGYSVSREKKERFSLILESASTNQTSMYLCASSLPLQGNTEAFFGQGTRLTVV.

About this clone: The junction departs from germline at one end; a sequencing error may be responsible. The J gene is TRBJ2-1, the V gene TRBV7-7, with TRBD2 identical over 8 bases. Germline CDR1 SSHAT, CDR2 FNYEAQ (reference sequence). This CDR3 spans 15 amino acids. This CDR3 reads CASSLSGGPGNEQFF. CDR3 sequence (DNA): TGTGCTAGCAGCTTATCGGGGGGGCCAGGGAATGAGCAGTTCTTC.

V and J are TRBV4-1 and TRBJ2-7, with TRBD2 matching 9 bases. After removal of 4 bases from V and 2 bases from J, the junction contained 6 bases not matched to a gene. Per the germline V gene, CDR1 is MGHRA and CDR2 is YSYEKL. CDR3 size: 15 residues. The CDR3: CASSRGLAGAYEQYV. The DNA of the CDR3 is TGCGCCAGCAGCCGGGGGTTAGCGGGGGCCTACGAGCAGTACGTC.

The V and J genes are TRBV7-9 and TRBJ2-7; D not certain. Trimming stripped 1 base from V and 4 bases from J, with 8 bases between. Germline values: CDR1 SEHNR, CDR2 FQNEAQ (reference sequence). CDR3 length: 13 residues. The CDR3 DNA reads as TGTGCCAGCAGCTTAGGAGGAGTTTACGAGCAGTACTTC. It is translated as CASSLGGVYEQYF. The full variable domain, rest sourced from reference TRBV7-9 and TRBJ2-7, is DTGVSQNPRHKITKRGQNVTFRCDPISEHNRLYWYRQTLGQGPEFLTYFQNEAQLEKSRLLSDRFSAERPKGSFSTLEIQRTEQGDSAMYLCASSLGGVYEQYFGPGTRLTVT.

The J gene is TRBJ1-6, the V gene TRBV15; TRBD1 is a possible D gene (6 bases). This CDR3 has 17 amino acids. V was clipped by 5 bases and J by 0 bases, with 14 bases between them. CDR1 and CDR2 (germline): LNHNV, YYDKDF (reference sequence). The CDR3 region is CATSRQGISSYNSPLHF. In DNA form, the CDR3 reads TGTGCCACCAGCCGGCAGGGGATTAGCTCCTATAATTCACCCCTCCACTTT.

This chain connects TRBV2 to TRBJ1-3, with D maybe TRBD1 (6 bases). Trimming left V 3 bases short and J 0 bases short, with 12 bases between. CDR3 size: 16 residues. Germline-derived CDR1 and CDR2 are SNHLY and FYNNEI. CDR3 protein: CASSEGAPSSGNTIYF. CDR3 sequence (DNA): TGTGCCAGCAGTGAGGGGGCGCCCAGCTCTGGAAACACCATATATTTT.

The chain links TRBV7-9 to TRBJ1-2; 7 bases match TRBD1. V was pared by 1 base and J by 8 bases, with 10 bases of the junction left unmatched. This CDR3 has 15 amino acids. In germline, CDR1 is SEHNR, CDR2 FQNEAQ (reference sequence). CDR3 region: CASSLGMGTDAGYTF. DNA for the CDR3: TGTGCCAGCAGCTTAGGAATGGGGACAGACGCGGGCTACACCTTC.

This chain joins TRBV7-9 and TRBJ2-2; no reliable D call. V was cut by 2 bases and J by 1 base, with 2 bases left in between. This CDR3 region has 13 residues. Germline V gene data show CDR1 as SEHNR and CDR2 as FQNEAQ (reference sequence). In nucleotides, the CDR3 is TGTGCCAGCAGCTTACTGAACACCGGGGAGCTGTTTTTT. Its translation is CASSLLNTGELFF.

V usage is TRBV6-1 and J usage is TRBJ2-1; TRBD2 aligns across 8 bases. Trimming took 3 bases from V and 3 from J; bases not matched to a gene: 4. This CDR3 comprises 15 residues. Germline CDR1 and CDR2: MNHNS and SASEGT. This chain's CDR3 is CASSEAGGSYNEQFF. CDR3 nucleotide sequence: TGTGCCAGCAGTGAGGCGGGGGGAAGCTACAATGAGCAGTTCTTC.

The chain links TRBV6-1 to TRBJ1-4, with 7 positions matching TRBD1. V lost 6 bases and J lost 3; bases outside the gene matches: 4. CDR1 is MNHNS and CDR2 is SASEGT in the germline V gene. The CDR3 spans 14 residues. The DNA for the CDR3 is TGTGCCAGCAGGTCAGGGACAGCTAATGAAAAACTGTTTTTT. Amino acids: CASRSGTANEKLFF.

CDR3 sequence reads: CASSLWVWGREAGKLFF. CDR3 nucleotide sequence: TGTGCCAGCAGCTTATGGGTTTGGGGGCGTGAGGCAGGAAAACTGTTTTTT. The chain uses TRBV7-9 and TRBJ1-4; D is perhaps TRBD1 (6 bases). Germline CDR1 SEHNR, CDR2 FQNEAQ (reference sequence). The CDR3 runs to 17 residues. V was shortened by 2 bases and J by 10 bases, with 23 bases between the two germline ends. Looking up the rest from reference TRBV7-9 and TRBJ1-4 gives the full variable domain: DTGVSQNPRHKITKRGQNVTFRCDPISEHNRLYWYRQTLGQGPEFLTYFQNEAQLEKSRLLSDRFSAERPKGSFSTLEIQRTEQGDSAMYLCASSLWVWGREAGKLFFGSGTQLSVL.

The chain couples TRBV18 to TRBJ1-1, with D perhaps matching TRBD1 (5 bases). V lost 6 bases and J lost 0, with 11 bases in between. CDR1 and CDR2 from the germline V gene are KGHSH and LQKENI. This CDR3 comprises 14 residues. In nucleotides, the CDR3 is TGTGCCAGCTCCCCGACAGACATGAACACTGAAGCTTTCTTT. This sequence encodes CASSPTDMNTEAFF.

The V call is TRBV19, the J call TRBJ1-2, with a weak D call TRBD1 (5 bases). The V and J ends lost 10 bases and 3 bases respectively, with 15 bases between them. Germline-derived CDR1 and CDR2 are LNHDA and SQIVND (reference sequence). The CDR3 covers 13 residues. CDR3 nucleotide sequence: TGTGCCACAGGAGGGGAGATTTACTATGGCTACACCTTC. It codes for CATGGEIYYGYTF.

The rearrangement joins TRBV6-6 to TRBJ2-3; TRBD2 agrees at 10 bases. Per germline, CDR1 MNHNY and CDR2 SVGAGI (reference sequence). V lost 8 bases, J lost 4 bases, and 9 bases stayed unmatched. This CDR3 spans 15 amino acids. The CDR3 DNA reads TGTGCCAGCGCGGTAGCGGGGGGCCGCGCAGATACGCAGTATTTT. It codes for CASAVAGGRADTQYF.

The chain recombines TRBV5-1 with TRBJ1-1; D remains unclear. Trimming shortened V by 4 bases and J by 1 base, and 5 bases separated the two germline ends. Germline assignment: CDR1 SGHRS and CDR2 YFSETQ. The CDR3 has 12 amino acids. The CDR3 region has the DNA TGCGCCAGCAGCCCCGGGAACACTGAAGCTTTCTTT. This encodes CASSPGNTEAFF.

CDR3 residues: CASSQVSGAYNEQFF. The CDR3 bases are TGTGCCAGCAGCCAAGTAAGCGGGGCTTACAATGAGCAGTTCTTC. This chain links TRBV14 with TRBJ2-1; 7 nucleotides align to TRBD2. Trimming at V came to 1 base and at J to 4 bases, leaving 4 bases not matched to a gene. This CDR3 comprises 15 residues. Germline V gene sequence: CDR1 SGHDN, CDR2 FVKESK. Variable domain in full (rest from reference TRBV14 and TRBJ2-1): EAGVTQFPSHSVIEKGQTVTLRCDPISGHDNLYWYRRVMGKEIKFLLHFVKESKQDESGMPNNRFLAERTGGTYSTLKVQPAELEDSGVYFCASSQVSGAYNEQFFGPGTRLTVL.

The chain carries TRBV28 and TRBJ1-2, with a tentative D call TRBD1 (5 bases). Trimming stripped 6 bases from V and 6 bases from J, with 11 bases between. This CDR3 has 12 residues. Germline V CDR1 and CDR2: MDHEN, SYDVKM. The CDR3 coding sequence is TGTGCCAGCAGGGGAGGGGCTCATGGCTACACCTTC. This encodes CASRGGAHGYTF.

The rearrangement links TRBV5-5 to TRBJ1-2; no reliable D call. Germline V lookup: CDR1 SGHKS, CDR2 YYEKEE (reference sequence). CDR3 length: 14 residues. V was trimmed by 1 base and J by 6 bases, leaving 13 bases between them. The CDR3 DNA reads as TGTGCCAGCAGCTTGACGGGTGCGGAGGATGGCTACACCTTC. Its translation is CASSLTGAEDGYTF.

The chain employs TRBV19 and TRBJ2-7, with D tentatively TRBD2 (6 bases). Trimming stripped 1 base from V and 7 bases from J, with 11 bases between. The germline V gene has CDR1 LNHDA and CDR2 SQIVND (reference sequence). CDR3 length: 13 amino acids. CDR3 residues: CASSIGLGTEQYF. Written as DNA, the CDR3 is TGTGCCAGTAGTATAGGGCTAGGGACTGAGCAGTACTTC.

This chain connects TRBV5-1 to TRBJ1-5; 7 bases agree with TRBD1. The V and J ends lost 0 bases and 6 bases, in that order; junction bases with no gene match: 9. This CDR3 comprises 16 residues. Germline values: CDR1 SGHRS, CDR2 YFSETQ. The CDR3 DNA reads TGCGCCAGCAGCTTGGACTCGCGGCAGGGGGGTCAGCCCCAGCATTTT. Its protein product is CASSLDSRQGGQPQHF.

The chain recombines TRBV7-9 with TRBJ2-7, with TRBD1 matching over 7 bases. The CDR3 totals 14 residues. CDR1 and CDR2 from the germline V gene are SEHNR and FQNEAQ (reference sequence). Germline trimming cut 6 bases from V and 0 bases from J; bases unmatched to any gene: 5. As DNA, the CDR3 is TGTGCCAGCAGTCACCACAGGGGCTCCTACGAGCAGTACGTC. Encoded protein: CASSHHRGSYEQYV.

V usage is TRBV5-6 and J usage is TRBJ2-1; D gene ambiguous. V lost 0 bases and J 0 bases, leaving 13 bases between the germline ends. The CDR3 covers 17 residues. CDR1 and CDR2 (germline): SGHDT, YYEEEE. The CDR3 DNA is TGTGCCAGCAGCTTGGAGTCTGGCAGAAGCTCCTACAATGAGCAGTTCTTC. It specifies CASSLESGRSSYNEQFF. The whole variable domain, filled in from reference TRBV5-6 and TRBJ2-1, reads DAGVTQSPTHLIKTRGQQVTLRCSPKSGHDTVSWYQQALGQGPQFIFQYYEEEERQRGNFPDRFSGHQFPNYSSELNVNALLLGDSALYLCASSLESGRSSYNEQFFGPGTRLTVL.

In nucleotides, the CDR3 is TGCGCCAGCAGCCAATCCCTAGCGGGGACGTACCAAGAGACCCAGTACTTC. Protein: CASSQSLAGTYQETQYF. This chain connects TRBV4-1 to TRBJ2-5; 9 bases map to TRBD2. The germline CDR1 and CDR2 sequences are MGHRA and YSYEKL. The CDR3 sequence is 17 residues long. V lost 2 bases, J lost 0 bases, and 7 bases stayed unmatched.

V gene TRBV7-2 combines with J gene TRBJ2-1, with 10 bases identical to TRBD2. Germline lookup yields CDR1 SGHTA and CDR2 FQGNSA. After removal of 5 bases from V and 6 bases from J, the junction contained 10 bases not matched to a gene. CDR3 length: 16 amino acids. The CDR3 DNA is TGTGCCAGCAGCCAAAGCGGGGGGGCCCGGGGCAATGAGCAGTTCTTC. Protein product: CASSQSGGARGNEQFF.

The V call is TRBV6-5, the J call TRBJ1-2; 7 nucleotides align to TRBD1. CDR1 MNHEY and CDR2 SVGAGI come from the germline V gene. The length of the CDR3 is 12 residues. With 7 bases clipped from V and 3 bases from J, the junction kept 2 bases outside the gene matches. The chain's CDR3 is CASKGQDYGYTF. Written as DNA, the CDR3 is TGTGCCAGCAAAGGACAGGACTATGGCTACACCTTC.